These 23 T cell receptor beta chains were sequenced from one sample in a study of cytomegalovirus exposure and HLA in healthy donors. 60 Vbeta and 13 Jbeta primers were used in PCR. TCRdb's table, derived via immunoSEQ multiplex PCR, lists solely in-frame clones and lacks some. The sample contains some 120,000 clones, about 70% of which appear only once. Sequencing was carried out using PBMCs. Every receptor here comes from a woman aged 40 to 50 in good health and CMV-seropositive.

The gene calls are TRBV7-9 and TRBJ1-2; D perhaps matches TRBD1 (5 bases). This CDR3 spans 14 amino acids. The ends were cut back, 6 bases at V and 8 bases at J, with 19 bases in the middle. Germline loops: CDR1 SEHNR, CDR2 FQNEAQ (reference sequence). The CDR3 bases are TGTGCCAGCAGTCTGGCGCGGACCAACAGGGGCTACACCTTC. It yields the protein CASSLARTNRGYTF.

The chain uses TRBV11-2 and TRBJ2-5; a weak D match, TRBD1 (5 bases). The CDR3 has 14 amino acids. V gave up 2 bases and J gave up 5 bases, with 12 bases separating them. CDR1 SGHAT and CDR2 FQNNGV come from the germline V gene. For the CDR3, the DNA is TGTGCCAGCAGCTTACTCCAGGGTTTGGAGACCCAGTACTTC. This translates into CASSLLQGLETQYF.

CDR3 residues: CASSPPTGVYSPLHF. CDR3 nucleotide sequence: TGTGCCAGCAGCCCCCCGACAGGGGTGTATTCACCCCTCCACTTT. The chain couples TRBV7-2 to TRBJ1-6; 8 bases align to TRBD1. With 5 bases clipped from V and 8 bases from J, the junction kept 8 bases outside the gene matches. The CDR3 length is 15 residues. The germline gives CDR1 SGHTA, CDR2 FQGNSA.

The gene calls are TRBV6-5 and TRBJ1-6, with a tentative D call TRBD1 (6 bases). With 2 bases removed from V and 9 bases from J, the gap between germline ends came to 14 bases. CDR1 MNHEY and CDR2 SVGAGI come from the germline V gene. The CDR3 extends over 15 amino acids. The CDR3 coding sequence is TGTGCCAGCAGTTACCGCCGGGACATTACTTCACCCCTCCACTTT. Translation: CASSYRRDITSPLHF.

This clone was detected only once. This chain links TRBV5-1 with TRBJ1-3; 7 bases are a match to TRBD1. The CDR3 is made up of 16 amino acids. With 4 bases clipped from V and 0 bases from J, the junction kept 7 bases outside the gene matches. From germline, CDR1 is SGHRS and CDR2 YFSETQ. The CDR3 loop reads CASSGSTGLSGNTIYF. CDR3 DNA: TGCGCCAGCAGCGGATCGACAGGGCTCTCTGGAAACACCATATATTTT.

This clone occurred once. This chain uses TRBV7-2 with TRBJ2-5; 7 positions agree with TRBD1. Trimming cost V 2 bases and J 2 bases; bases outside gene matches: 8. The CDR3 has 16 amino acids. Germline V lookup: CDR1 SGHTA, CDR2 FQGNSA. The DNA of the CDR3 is TGTGCCAGCAGCTTATCGTGGGACAGTCGACAAGAGACCCAGTACTTC. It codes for CASSLSWDSRQETQYF.

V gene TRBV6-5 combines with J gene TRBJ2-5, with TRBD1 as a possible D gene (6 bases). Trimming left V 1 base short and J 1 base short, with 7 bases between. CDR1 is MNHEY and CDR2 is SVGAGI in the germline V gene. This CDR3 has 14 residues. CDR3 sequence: CASSYLGGQETQYF. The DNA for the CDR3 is TGTGCCAGCAGTTACTTAGGGGGCCAAGAGACCCAGTACTTC.

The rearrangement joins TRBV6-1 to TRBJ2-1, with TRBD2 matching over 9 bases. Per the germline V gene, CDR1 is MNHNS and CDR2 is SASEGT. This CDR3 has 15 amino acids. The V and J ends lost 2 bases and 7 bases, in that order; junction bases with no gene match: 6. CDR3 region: CASSEMGLAANEQFF. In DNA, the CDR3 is TGTGCCAGCAGTGAAATGGGACTAGCTGCAAATGAGCAGTTCTTC.

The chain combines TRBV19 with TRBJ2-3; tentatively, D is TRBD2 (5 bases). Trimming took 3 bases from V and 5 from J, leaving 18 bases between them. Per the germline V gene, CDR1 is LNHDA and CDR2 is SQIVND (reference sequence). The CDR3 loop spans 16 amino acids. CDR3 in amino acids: CASSIISAARRDTQYF. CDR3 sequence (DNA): TGTGCCAGTAGTATCATTAGCGCGGCCCGCCGAGATACGCAGTATTTT. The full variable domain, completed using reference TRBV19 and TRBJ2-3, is DGGITQSPKYLFRKEGQNVTLSCEQNLNHDAMYWYRQDPGQGLRLIYYSQIVNDFQKGDIAEGYSVSREKKESFPLTVTSAQKNPTAFYLCASSIISAARRDTQYFGPGTRLTVL.

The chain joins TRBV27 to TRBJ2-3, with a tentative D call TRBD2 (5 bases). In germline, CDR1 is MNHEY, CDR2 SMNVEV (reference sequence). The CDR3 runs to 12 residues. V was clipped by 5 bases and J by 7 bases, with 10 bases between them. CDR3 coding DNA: TGTGCCAGCAGTCCACGGGGTTATACGCAGTATTTT. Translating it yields CASSPRGYTQYF.

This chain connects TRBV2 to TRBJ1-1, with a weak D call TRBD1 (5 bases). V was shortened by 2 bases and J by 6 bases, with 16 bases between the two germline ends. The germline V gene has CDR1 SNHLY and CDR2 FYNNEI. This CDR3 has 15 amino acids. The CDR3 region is CASSEIGVGGAEAFF. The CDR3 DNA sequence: TGTGCCAGCAGTGAAATTGGGGTGGGGGGTGCTGAAGCTTTCTTT.

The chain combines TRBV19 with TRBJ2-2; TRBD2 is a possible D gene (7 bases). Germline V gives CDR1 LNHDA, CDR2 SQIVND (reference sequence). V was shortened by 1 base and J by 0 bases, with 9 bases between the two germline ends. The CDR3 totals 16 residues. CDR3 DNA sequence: TGTGCCAGTAGTATAGCGCGGGGGCCGAACACCGGGGAGCTGTTTTTT. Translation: CASSIARGPNTGELFF. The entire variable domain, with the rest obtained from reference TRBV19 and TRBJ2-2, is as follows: DGGITQSPKYLFRKEGQNVTLSCEQNLNHDAMYWYRQDPGQGLRLIYYSQIVNDFQKGDIAEGYSVSREKKESFPLTVTSAQKNPTAFYLCASSIARGPNTGELFFGEGSRLTVL.

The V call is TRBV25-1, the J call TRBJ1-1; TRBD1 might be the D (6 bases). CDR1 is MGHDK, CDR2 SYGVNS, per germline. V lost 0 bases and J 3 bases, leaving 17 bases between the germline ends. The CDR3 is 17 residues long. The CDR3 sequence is CASSEYRQGRGYTEAFF. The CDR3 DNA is TGTGCCAGCAGTGAATACAGGCAGGGCAGGGGTTACACTGAAGCTTTCTTT.

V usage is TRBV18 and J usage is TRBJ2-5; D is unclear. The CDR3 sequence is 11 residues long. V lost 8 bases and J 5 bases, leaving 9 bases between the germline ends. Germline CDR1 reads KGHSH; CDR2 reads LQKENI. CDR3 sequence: CASPRAETQYF. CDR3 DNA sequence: TGTGCCAGCCCCCGAGCGGAGACCCAGTACTTC.

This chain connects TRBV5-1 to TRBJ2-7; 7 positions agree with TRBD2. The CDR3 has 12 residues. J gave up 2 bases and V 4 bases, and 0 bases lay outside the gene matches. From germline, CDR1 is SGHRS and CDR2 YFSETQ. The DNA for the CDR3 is TGCGCCAGCAGCCGGGGGGCCTACGAGCAGTACTTC. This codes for CASSRGAYEQYF. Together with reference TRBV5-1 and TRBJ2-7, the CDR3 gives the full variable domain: KAGVTQTPRYLIKTRGQQVTLSCSPISGHRSVSWYQQTPGQGLQFLFEYFSETQRNKGNFPGRFSGRQFSNSRSEMNVSTLELGDSALYLCASSRGAYEQYFGPGTRLTVT.

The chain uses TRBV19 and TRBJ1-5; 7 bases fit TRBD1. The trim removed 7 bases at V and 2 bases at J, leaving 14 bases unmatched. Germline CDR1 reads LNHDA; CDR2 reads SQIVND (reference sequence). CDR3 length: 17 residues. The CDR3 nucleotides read TGTGCCAGTAACAGCCCGGCCAAGGACAGGCGCAATCAGCCCCAGCATTTT. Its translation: CASNSPAKDRRNQPQHF.

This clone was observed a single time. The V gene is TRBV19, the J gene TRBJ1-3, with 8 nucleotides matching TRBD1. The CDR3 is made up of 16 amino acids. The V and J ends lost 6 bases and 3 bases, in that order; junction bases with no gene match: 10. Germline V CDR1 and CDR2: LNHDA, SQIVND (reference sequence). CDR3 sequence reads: CASSRGTGALGNTIYF. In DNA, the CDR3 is TGTGCCAGTAGCCGTGGGACAGGAGCCCTTGGAAACACCATATATTTT.

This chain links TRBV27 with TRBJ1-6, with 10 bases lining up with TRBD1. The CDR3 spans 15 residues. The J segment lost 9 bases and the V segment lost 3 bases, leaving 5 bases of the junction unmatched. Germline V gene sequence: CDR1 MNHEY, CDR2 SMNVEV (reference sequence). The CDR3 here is CASSFAGTGVSPLHF. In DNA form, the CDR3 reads TGTGCCAGCAGTTTCGCCGGGACAGGGGTTTCACCCCTCCACTTT.

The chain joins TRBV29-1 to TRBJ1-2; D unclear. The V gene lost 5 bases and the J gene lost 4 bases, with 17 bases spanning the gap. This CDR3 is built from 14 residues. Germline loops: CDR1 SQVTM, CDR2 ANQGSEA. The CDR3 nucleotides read TGCAGCGTTCGCCCTAGAGCGAGCCCCTATGGCTACACCTTC. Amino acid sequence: CSVRPRASPYGYTF. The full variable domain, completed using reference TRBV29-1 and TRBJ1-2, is SAVISQKPSRDICQRGTSLTIQCQVDSQVTMMFWYRQQPGQSLTLIATANQGSEATYESGFVIDKFPISRPNLTFSTLTVSNMSPEDSSIYLCSVRPRASPYGYTFGSGTRLTVV.

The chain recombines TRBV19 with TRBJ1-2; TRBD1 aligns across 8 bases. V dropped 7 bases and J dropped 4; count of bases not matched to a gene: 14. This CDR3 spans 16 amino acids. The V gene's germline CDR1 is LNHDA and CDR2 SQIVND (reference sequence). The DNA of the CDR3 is TGTGCCAGTACCTTGCCGGGACAGGCTGTTATCTATGGCTACACCTTC. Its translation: CASTLPGQAVIYGYTF. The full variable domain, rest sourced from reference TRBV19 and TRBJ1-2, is DGGITQSPKYLFRKEGQNVTLSCEQNLNHDAMYWYRQDPGQGLRLIYYSQIVNDFQKGDIAEGYSVSREKKESFPLTVTSAQKNPTAFYLCASTLPGQAVIYGYTFGSGTRLTVV.

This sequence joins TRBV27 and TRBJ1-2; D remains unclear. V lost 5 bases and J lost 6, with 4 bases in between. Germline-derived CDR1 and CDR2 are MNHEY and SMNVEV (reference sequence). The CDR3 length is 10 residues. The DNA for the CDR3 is TGTGCCAGCAGTAAGCATGGCTACACCTTC. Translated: CASSKHGYTF.

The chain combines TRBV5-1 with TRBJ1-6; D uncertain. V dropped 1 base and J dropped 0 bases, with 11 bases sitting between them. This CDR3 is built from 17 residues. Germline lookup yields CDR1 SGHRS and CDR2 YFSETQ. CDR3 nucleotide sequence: TGCGCCAGCAGCTTGTTTCCGCGGGACTCCTATAATTCACCCCTCCACTTT. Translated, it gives CASSLFPRDSYNSPLHF.

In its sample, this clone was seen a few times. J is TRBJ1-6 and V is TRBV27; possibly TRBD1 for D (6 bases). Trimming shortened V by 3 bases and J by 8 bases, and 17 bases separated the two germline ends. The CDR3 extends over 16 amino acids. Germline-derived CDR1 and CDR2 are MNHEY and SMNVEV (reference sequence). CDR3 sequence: CASSLISRGLHSPLHF. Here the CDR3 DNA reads TGTGCCAGCAGTTTGATAAGCAGGGGCCTACATTCACCCCTCCACTTT.